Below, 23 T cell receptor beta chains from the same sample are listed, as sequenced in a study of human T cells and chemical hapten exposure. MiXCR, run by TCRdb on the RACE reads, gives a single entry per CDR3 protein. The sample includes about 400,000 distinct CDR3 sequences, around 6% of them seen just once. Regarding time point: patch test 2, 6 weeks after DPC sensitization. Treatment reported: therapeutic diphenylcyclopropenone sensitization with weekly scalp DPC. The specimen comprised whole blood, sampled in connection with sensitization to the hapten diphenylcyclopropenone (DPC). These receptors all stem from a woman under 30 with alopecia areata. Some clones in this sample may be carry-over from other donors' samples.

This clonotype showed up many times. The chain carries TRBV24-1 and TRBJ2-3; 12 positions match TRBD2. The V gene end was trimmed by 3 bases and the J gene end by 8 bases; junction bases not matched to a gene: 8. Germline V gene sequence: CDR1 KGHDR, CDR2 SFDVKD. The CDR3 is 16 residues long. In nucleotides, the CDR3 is TGTGCCACCAGTGATGATCTAGCGGGGGGGGTCGGTACGCAGTATTTT. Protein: CATSDDLAGGVGTQYF.

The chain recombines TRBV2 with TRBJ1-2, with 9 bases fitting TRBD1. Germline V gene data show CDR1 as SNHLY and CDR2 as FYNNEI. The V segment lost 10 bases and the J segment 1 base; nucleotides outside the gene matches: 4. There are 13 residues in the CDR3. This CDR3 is CANPTGGNYGYTF. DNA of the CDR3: TGTGCCAACCCGACAGGGGGTAACTATGGCTACACCTTC.

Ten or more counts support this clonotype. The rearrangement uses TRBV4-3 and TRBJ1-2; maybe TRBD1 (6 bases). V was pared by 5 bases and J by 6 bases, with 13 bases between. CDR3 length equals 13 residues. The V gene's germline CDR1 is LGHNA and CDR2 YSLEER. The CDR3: CASSNREGDGYTF. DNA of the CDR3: TGCGCCAGCAGCAATCGAGAGGGGGATGGCTACACCTTC.

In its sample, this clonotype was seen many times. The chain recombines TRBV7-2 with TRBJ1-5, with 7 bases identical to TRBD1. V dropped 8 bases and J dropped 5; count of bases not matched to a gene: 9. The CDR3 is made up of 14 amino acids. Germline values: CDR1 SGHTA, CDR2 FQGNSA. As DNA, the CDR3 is TGTGCCAGCCAGTACCGGACAGGTGATCAGCCCCAGCATTTT. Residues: CASQYRTGDQPQHF. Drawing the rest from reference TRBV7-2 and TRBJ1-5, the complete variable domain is GAGVSQSPSNKVTEKGKDVELRCDPISGHTALYWYRQSLGQGLEFLIYFQGNSAPDKSGLPSDRFSAERTGGSVSTLTIQRTQQEDSAVYLCASQYRTGDQPQHFGDGTRLSIL.

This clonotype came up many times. The CDR3 DNA follows: TGTGCCACTGGGACAGAATATAATTCACCCCTCCACTTT. It codes for CATGTEYNSPLHF. The V and J genes are TRBV6-6 and TRBJ1-6; 7 nucleotides align to TRBD1. The CDR3 covers 13 residues. The germline CDR1 and CDR2 sequences are MNHNY and SVGAGI (reference sequence). Trimming cost V 10 bases and J 4 bases; bases outside gene matches: 4.

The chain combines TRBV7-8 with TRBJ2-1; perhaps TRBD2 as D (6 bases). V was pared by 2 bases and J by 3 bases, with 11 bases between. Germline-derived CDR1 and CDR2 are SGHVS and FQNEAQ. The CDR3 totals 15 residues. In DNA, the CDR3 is TGTGCCAGCAGCTTACGTAACGGGGGCTACAATGAGCAGTTCTTC. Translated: CASSLRNGGYNEQFF.

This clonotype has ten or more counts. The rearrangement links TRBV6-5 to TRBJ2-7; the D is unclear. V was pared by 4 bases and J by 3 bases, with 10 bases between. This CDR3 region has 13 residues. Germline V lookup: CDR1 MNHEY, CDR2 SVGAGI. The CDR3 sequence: CASSFRGSYEQYF. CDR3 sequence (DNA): TGTGCCAGCAGTTTCCGCGGCAGCTACGAGCAGTACTTC.

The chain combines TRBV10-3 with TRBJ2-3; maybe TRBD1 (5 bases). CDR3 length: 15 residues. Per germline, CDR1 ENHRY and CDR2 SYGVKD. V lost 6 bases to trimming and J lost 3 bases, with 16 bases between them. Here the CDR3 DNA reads TGTGCCATCAGGGGTGGGGCAGGCTTGACAGATACGCAGTATTTT. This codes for CAIRGGAGLTDTQYF.

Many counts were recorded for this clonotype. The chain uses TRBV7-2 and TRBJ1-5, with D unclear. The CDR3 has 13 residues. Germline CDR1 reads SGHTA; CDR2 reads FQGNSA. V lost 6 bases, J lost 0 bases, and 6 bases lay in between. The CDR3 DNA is TGTGCCAGCAGATTTGATAGCAATCAGCCCCAGCATTTT. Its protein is CASRFDSNQPQHF.

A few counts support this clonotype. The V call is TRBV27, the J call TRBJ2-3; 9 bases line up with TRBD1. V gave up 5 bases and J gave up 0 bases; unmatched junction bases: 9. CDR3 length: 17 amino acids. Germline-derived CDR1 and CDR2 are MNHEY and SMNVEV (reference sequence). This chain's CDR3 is CASSAGTGKPSTDTQYF. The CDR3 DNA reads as TGTGCCAGCAGTGCCGGGACAGGGAAACCTAGCACAGATACGCAGTATTTT.

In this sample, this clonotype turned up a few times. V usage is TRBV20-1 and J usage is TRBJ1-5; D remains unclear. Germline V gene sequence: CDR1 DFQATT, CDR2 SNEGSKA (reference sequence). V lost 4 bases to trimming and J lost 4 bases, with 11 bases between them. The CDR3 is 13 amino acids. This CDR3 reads CSATGMGNQPQHF. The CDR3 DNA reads TGCAGTGCTACCGGGATGGGGAATCAGCCCCAGCATTTT.

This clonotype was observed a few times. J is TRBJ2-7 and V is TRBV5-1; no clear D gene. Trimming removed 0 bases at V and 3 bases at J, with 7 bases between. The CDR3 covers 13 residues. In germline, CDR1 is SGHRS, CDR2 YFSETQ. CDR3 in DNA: TGCGCCAGCAGCTTGGAGGTCAACTACGAGCAGTACTTC. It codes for CASSLEVNYEQYF.

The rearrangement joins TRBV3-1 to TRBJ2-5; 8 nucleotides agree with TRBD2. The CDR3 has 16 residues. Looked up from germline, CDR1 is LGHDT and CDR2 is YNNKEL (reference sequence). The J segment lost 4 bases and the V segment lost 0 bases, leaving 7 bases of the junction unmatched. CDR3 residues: CASSQDGPGGLETQYF. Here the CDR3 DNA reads TGTGCCAGCAGCCAAGACGGGCCGGGGGGGCTAGAGACCCAGTACTTC.

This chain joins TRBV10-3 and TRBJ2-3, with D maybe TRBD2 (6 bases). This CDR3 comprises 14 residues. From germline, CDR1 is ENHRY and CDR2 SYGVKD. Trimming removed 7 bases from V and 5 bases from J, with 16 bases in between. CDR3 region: CAIKSGGGQDTQYF. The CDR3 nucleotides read TGTGCCATCAAATCGGGTGGAGGGCAAGATACGCAGTATTTT.

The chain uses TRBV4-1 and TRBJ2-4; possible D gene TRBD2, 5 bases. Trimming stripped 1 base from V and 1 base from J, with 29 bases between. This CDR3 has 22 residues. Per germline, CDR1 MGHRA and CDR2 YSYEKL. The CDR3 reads CASSQVIPRDPSPNRAKNIQYF. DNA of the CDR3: TGCGCCAGCAGCCAAGTAATCCCCCGGGATCCAAGTCCGAATCGCGCCAAAAACATTCAGTACTTC.

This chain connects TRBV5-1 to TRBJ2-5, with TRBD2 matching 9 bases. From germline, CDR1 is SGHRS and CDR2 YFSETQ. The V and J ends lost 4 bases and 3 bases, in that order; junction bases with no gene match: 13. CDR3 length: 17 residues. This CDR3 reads CASSRMVRGGRKETQYF. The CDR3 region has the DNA TGCGCCAGCAGCCGGATGGTGCGGGGGGGCCGAAAAGAGACCCAGTACTTC.

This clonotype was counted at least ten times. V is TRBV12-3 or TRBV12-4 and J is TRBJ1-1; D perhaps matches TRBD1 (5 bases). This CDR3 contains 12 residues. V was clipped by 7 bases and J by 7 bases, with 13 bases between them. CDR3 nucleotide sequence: TGTGCCAGCACCTCGGGGCAGGATGAAGCTTTCTTT. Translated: CASTSGQDEAFF.

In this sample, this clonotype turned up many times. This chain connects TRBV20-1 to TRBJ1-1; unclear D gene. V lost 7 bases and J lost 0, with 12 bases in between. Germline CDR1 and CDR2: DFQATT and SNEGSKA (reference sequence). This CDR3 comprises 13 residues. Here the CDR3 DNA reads TGCAGTGTGATGGGCCCCATGAACACTGAAGCTTTCTTT. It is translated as CSVMGPMNTEAFF.

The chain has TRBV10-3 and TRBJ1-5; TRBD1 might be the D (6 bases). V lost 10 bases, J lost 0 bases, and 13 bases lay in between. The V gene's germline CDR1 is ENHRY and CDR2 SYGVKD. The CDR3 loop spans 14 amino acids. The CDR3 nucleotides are TGTGCCACCAGACAGGTGAATAGCAATCAGCCCCAGCATTTT. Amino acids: CATRQVNSNQPQHF.

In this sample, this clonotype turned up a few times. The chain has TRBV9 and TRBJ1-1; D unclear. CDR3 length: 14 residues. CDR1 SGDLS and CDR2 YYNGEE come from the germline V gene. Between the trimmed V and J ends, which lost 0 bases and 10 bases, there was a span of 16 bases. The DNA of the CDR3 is TGTGCCAGCAGCGTAGATTCTGGCAGGCGGACAGCTTTCTTT. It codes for CASSVDSGRRTAFF.

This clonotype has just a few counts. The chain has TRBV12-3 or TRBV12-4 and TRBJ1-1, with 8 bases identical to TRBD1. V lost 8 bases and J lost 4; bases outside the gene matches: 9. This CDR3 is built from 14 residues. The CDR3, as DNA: TGTGCCAGCGGAGACAGGGGTTTGAGCACTGAAGCTTTCTTT. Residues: CASGDRGLSTEAFF.

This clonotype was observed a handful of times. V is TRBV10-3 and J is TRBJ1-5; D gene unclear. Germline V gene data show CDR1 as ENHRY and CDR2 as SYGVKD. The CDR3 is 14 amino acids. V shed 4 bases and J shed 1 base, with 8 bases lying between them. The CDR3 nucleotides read TGTGCCATCAGTGCCGAACAGAGCAATCAGCCCCAGCATTTT. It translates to CAISAEQSNQPQHF.

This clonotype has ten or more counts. The CDR3 reads CASSRSELLNEKLFF. CDR3 DNA: TGTGCCAGCAGTCGCTCGGAGCTACTAAATGAAAAACTGTTTTTT. V is TRBV6-2 or TRBV6-3 and J is TRBJ1-4; no firm D call. Trimming left V 5 bases short and J 5 bases short, with 15 bases between. The CDR3 loop spans 15 amino acids. The germline V gene encodes CDR1 MNHEY and CDR2 SVGEGT.